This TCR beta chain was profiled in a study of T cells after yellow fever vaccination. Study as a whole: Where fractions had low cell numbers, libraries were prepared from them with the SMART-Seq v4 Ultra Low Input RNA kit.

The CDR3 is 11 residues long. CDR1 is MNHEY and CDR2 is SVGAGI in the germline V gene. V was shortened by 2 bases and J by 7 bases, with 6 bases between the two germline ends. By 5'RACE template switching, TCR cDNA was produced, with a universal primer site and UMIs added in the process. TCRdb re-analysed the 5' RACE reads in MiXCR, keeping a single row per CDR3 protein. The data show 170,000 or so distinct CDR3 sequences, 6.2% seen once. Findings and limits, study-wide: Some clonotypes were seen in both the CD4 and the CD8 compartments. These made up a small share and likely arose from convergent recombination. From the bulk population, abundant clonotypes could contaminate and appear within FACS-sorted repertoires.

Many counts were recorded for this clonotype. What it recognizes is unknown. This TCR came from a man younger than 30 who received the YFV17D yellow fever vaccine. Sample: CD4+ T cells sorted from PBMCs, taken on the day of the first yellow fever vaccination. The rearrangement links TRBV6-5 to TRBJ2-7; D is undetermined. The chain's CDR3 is CASSYKWEQYF. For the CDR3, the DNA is TGTGCCAGCAGTTACAAGTGGGAGCAGTACTTC.